These 6 T cell receptor beta chains were sequenced from one sample in a study of T cells in Graves' hyperthyroidism and ophthalmopathy. RNA transcripts were the template for amplifying TCR beta CDR3 regions. In the first-round RT-PCR of the TCR CDR3, the HTBI primer set was used. Via MiXCR, TCRdb re-called the multiplex PCR reads, giving one row per CDR3 protein. This sample has under 350,000 distinct CDR3 sequences, with around 20% found just once. Sequencing input: blood. The receptor source for this set is a woman aged 45-65 years with Graves' hyperthyroidism.

This chain uses TRBV10-2 with TRBJ2-1, with D tentatively TRBD2 (6 bases). The CDR3 totals 13 residues. CDR1 is WSHSY and CDR2 is SAAADI in the germline V gene. Trimming pared 6 bases from V and 2 bases from J, leaving 8 bases between. The CDR3 DNA reads TGCGCCAGCAGGTCTAGCGCCTACAATGAGCAGTTCTTC. It encodes CASRSSAYNEQFF.

The sample holds many counts of this clonotype. CDR3 DNA sequence: TGTGCCAGCAGTAAGACCCGGAAAGAGACCCAGTACTTC. It yields the protein CASSKTRKETQYF. V and J are TRBV12-3 or TRBV12-4 and TRBJ2-5; D is uncertain. Deletions cut 5 bases from V and 3 bases from J, with 10 bases between. The CDR3 spans 13 residues.

Many counts were recorded for this clonotype. This chain links TRBV6-2 or TRBV6-3 with TRBJ1-4; D not certain. Germline V gene data show CDR1 as MNHEY and CDR2 as SVGEGT. V was shortened by 0 bases and J by 7 bases, with 18 bases between the two germline ends. The CDR3 is 17 amino acids. CDR3 sequence: CASSYSNSGLDAEKLFF. The CDR3 coding sequence is TGTGCCAGCAGTTACTCGAACTCTGGTTTGGACGCTGAAAAACTGTTTTTT.

This chain joins TRBV28 and TRBJ2-3, with D perhaps TRBD2 (6 bases). CDR1 and CDR2 from the germline V gene are MDHEN and SYDVKM. CDR3 length: 17 amino acids. V dropped 4 bases and J dropped 4 bases, with 21 bases sitting between them. The CDR3 region has the DNA TGTGCCAGCAGTTCCCCCCGCACTAGCTTTCGTGCAGATACGCAGTATTTT. It is translated as CASSSPRTSFRADTQYF.

The table lists this clonotype with a few counts. This may stem from a read error, because a much larger clone lies one nucleotide away. The rearrangement joins TRBV28 to TRBJ1-5; weak D call: TRBD1 (6 bases). The CDR3 is 15 amino acids. Germline-derived CDR1 and CDR2 are MDHEN and SYDVKM. The CDR3 DNA follows: TGTGCCGGCAGCGCGGGGGGCAATAGCAATCAGCCCCAGCATTTT. This gives the protein CAGSAGGNSNQPQHF. The full variable domain, its missing parts supplied by reference TRBV28 and TRBJ1-5, is DVKVTQSSRYLVKRTGEKVFLECVQDMDHENMFWYRQDPGLGLRLIYFSYDVKMKEKGDIPEGYSVSREKKERFSLILESASTNQTSMYLCAGSAGGNSNQPQHFGDGTRLSIL.

This clonotype appeared many times. The chain recombines TRBV6-6 with TRBJ2-6; 12 bases match TRBD2. Losses at the gene ends were 2 bases for V and 3 bases for J; bases not matched to a gene: 5. CDR1 and CDR2 (germline): MNHNY, SVGAGI (reference sequence). This CDR3 has 18 residues. The CDR3 is CASSYMTSGSLGANVLTF. DNA of the CDR3: TGTGCCAGCAGTTACATGACTAGCGGGAGTCTTGGGGCCAACGTCCTGACTTTC.